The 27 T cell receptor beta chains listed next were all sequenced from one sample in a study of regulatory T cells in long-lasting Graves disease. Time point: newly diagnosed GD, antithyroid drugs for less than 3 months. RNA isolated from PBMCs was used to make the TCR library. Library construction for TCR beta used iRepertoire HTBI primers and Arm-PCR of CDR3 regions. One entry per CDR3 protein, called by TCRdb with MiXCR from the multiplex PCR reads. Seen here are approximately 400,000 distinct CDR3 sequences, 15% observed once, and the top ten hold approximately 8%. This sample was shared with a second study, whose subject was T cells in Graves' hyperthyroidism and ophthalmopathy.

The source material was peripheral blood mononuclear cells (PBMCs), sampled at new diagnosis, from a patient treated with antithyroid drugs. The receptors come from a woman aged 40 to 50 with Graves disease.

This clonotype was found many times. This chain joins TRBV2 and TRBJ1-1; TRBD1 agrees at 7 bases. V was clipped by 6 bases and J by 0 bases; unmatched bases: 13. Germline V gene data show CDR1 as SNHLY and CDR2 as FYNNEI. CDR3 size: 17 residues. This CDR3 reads CASRKPRDSGMNTEAFF. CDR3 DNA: TGTGCCAGCAGAAAACCCCGGGACAGCGGGATGAACACTGAAGCTTTCTTT. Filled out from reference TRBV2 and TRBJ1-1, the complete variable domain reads EPEVTQTPSHQVTQMGQEVILRCVPISNHLYFYWYRQILGQKVEFLVSFYNNEISEKSEIFDDQFSVERPDGSNFTLKIRSTKLEDSAMYFCASRKPRDSGMNTEAFFGQGTRLTVV.

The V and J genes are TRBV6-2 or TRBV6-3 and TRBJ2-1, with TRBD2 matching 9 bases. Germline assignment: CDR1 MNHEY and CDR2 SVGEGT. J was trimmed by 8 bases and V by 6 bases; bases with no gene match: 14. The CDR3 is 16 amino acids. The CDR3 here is CASRKPPGLAYDEQFF. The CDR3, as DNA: TGTGCCAGCAGGAAACCACCGGGACTAGCCTATGATGAGCAGTTCTTC.

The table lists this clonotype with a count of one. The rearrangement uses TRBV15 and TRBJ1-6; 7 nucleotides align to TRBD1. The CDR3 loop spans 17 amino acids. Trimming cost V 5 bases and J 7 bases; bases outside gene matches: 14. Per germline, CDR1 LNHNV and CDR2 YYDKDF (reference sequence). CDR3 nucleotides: TGTGCCACCAGCGCTCTCATAGGGACAGAGCTAAATTCACCCCTCCACTTT. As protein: CATSALIGTELNSPLHF.

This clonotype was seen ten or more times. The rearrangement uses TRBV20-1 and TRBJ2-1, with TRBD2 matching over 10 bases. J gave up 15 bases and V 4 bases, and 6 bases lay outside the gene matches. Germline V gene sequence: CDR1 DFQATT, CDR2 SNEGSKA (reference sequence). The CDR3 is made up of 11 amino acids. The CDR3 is CSATLAGVAFF. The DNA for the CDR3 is TGCAGTGCTACCCTAGCGGGAGTTGCGTTCTTC.

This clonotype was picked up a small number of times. CDR3 sequence reads: CASSLSSRGFGNTIYF. CDR3 in DNA: TGTGCCAGCAGCTTGAGTAGCAGGGGGTTTGGAAACACCATATATTTT. The chain uses TRBV7-2 and TRBJ1-3; 7 bases line up with TRBD1. The germline gives CDR1 SGHTA, CDR2 FQGNSA. The CDR3 sequence is 16 residues long. Trimming at V came to 3 bases and at J to 3 bases, leaving 8 bases not matched to a gene.

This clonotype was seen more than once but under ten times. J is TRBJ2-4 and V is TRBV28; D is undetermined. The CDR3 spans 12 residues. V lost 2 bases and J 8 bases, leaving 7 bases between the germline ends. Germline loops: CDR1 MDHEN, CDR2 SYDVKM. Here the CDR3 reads CASSLGSDIQYF. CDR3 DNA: TGTGCCAGCAGTTTAGGTAGTGACATTCAGTACTTC.

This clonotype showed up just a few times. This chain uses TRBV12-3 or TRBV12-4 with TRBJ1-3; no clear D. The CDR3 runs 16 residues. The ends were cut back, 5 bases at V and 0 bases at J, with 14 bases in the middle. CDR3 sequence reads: CASSQYPTGSGNTIYF. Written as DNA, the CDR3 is TGTGCCAGCAGTCAATACCCCACGGGCTCTGGAAACACCATATATTTT.

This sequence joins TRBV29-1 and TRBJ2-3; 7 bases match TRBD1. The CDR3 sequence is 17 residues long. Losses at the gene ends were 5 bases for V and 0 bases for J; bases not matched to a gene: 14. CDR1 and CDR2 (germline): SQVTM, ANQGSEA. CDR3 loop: CSVWFETGAASTDTQYF. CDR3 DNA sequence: TGCAGCGTTTGGTTCGAAACAGGGGCAGCTAGCACAGATACGCAGTATTTT.

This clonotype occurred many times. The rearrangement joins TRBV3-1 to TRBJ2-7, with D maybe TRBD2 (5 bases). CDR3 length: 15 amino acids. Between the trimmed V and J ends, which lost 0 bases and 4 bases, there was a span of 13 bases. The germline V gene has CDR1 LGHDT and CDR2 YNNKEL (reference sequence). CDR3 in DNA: TGTGCCAGCAGCCAAGATCTCGGGGTTACATACGAGCAGTACTTC. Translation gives CASSQDLGVTYEQYF.

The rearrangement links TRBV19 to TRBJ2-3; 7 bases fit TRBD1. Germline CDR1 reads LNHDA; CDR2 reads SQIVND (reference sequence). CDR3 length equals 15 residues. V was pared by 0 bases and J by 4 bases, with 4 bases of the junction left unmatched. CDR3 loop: CASSIDRGRSDTQYF. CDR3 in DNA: TGTGCCAGTAGTATAGATAGGGGGCGTTCAGATACGCAGTATTTT.

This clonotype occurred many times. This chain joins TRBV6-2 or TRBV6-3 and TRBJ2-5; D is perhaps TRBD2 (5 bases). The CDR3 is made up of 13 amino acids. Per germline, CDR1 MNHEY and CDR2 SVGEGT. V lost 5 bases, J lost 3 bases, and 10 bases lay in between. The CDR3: CASSESREETQYF. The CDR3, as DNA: TGTGCCAGCAGTGAGTCGAGGGAAGAGACCCAGTACTTC.

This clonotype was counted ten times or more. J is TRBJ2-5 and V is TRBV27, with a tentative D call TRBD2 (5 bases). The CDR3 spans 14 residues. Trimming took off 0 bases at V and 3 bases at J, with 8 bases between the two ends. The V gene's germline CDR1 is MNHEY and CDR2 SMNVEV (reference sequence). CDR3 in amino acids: CASSLSLAKETQYF. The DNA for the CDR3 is TGTGCCAGCAGTTTATCGCTAGCCAAAGAGACCCAGTACTTC.

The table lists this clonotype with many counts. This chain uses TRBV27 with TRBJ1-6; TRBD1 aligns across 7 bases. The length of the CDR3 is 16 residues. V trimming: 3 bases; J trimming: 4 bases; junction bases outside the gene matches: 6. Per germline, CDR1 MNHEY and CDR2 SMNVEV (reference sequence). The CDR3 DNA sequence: TGTGCCAGCAGTTTTGACAGGGCCGGTTATAATTCACCCCTCCACTTT. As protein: CASSFDRAGYNSPLHF.

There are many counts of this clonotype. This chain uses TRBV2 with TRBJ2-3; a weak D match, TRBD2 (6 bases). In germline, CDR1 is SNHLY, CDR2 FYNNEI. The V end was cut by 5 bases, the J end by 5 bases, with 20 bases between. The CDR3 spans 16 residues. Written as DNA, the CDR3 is TGTGCCAGCAGTCCCCGGGCCTTCAGGGAGGTAGATACGCAGTATTTT. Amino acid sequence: CASSPRAFREVDTQYF.

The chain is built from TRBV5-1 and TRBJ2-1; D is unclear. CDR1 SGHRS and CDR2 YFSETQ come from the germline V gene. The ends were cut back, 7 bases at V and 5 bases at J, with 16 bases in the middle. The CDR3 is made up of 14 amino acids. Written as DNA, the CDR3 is TGCGCCAGCGAGCCTGGGCAGAAAAACAATGAGCAGTTCTTC. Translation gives CASEPGQKNNEQFF.

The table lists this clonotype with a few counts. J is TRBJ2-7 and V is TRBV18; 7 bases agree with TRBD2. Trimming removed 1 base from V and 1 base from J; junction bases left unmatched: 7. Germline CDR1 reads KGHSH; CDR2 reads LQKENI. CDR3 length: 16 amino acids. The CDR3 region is CASSPREGRYSYEQYF. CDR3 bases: TGTGCCAGCTCACCACGGGAGGGAAGGTATTCCTACGAGCAGTACTTC. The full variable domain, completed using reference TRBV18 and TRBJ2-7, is NAGVMQNPRHLVRRRGQEARLRCSPMKGHSHVYWYRQLPEEGLKFMVYLQKENIIDESGMPKERFSAEFPKEGPSILRIQQVVRGDSAAYFCASSPREGRYSYEQYFGPGTRLTVT.

The CDR3 bases are TGTGCCAGCAGCCAACAGGGCCTAGCGGGAGTTCACTACAATGAGCAGTTCTTC. Translating gives CASSQQGLAGVHYNEQFF. The chain uses TRBV6-1 and TRBJ2-1; 10 nucleotides agree with TRBD2. The ends lost 6 bases at V and 3 bases at J; junction bases unmatched: 14. Germline V lookup: CDR1 MNHNS, CDR2 SASEGT. The CDR3 contains 18 residues.

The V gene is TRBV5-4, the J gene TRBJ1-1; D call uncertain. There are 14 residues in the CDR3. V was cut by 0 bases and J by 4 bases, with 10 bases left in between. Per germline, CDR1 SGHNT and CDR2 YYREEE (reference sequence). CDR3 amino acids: CASSLGGYFTEAFF. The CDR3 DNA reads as TGTGCCAGCAGCTTGGGAGGTTACTTCACTGAAGCTTTCTTT.

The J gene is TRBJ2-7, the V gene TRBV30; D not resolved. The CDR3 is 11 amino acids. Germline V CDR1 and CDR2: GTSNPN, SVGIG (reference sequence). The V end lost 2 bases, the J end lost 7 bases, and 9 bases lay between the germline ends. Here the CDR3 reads CAWSTYREQYF. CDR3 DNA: TGTGCCTGGAGTACCTATCGGGAGCAGTACTTC.

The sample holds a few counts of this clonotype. The DNA for the CDR3 is TGTGCCAGCACATCCAACCCACGACAGGCAACTAGCAATCAGCCCCAGCATTTT. This translates into CASTSNPRQATSNQPQHF. The rearrangement links TRBV19 to TRBJ1-5; TRBD1 might be the D (6 bases). Germline V lookup: CDR1 LNHDA, CDR2 SQIVND (reference sequence). The length of the CDR3 is 18 residues. V shed 9 bases and J shed 0 bases, with 24 bases lying between them.

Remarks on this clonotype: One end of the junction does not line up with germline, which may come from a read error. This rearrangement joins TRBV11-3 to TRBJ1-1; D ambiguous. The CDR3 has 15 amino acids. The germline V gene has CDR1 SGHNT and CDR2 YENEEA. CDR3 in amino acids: CASSLIGLRNTEAFF. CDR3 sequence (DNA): TGTGCCAGCAGCCTGATAGGACTCCGGAACACTGAAGCATTCTTT. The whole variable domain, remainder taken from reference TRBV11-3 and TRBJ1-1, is EAGVVQSPRYKIIEKKQPVAFWCNPISGHNTLYWYLQNLGQGPELLIRYENEEAVDDSQLPKDRFSAERLKGVDSTLKIQPAELGDSAVYLCASSLIGLRNTEAFFGQGTRLTVV.

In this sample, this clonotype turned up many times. CDR3 bases: TGCGCCAGCAGATACAGACAGGTTCGCGAGAACACTGAAGCTTTCTTT. Translation gives CASRYRQVRENTEAFF. The chain joins TRBV5-1 to TRBJ1-1; D may be TRBD1 (6 bases). Germline CDR1 SGHRS, CDR2 YFSETQ. V was cut by 5 bases and J by 1 base, with 18 bases left in between. The CDR3 has 16 residues.

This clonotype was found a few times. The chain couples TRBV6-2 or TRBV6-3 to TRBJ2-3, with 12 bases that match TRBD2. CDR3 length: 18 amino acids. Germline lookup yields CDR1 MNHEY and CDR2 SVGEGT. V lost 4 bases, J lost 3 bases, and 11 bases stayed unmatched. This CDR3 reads CASSFSPLLAGGTDTQYF. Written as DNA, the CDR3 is TGTGCCAGCAGTTTCTCACCCCTGCTAGCGGGAGGGACAGATACGCAGTATTTT.

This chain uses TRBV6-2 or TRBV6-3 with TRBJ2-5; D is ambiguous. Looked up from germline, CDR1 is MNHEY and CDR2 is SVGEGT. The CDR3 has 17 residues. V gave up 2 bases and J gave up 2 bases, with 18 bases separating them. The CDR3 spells CASSYPKVFPTQETQYF. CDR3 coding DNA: TGTGCCAGCAGTTACCCTAAGGTTTTCCCCACTCAAGAGACCCAGTACTTC.

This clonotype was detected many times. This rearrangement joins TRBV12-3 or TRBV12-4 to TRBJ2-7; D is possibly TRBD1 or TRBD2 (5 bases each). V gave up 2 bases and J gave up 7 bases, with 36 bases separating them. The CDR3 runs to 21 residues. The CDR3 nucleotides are TGTGCCAGCAGTTTATATGTAGGGGCCCATCCATATCCGGGGAGAGAGGAGGAGCAGTACTTC. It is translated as CASSLYVGAHPYPGREEEQYF.

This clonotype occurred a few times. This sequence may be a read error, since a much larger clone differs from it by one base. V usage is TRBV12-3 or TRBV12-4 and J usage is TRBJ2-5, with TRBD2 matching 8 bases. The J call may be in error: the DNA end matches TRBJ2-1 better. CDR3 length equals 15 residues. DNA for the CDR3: TGTGCCAGCAGCCCGACTAGCGAGAGCAGCAATGAGCAGTTCTTC. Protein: CASSPTSESSNEQFF.

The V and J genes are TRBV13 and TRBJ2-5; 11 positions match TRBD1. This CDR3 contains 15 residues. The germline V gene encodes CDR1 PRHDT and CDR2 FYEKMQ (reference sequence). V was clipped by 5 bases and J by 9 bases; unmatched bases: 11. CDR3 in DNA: TGTGCCAGCAGCCAAGGGACAGGGGGGCTCTTGGCCCAGTACTTC. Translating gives CASSQGTGGLLAQYF.